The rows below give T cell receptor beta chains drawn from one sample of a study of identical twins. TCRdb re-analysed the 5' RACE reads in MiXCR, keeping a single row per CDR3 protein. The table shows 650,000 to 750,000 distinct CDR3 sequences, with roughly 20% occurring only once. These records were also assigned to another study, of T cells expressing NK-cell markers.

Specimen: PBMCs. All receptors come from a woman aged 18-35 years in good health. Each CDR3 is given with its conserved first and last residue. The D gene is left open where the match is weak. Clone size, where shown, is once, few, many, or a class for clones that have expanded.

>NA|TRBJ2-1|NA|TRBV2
CASTIPQSVLNEQFF
TGTGCCAGCACTATACCCCAGTCAGTACTTAATGAGCAGTTCTTC
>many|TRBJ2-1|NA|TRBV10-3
CAIPRSANEQFF
TGTGCCATCCCCCGGTCCGCCAATGAGCAGTTCTTC
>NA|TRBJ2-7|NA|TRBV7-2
CASSSVGITYEQYF
TGTGCCAGCAGCTCTGTGGGTATCACCTACGAGCAGTACTTC
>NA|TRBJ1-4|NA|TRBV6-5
CASSTDRFHNEKLFF
TGTGCCAGCAGTACCGACAGGTTCCATAATGAAAAACTGTTTTTT
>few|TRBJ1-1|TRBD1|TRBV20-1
CSARNPGQGGTEAFF
TGCAGTGCTAGAAACCCCGGACAGGGAGGTACTGAAGCTTTCTTT
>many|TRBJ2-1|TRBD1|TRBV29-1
CSVATGGKDEQFF
TGCAGCGTTGCGACAGGGGGTAAGGATGAGCAGTTCTTC
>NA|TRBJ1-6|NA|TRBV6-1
CASRQAYNSPLHF
TGTGCCAGCAGGCAGGCCTATAATTCACCCCTCCACTTT
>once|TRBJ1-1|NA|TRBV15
CATSRTLSRAFF
TGTGCCACCAGCAGGACCCTATCCAGGGCTTTCTTT
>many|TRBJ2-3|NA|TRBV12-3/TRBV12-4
CASSIRDPTDTQYF
TGTGCCAGCAGTATCCGGGACCCCACAGATACGCAGTATTTT
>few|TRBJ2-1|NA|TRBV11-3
CASSLGVAEEQFF
TGTGCCAGCAGCTTGGGGGTAGCCGAGGAGCAGTTCTTC
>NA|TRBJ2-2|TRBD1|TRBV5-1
CASSRGTGKTGELFF
TGCGCCAGCAGCCGCGGGACAGGGAAAACCGGGGAGCTGTTTTTT
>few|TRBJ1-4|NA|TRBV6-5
CASSSEGLGVEKLFF
TGTGCCAGCAGTTCGGAGGGACTTGGAGTTGAAAAACTGTTTTTT
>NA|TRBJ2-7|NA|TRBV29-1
CSVGRDLHEQYF
TGCAGCGTTGGCAGGGACCTACACGAGCAGTACTTC
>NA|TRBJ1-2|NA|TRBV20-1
CSANRANYGYTF
TGCAGTGCCAACCGAGCTAACTATGGCTACACCTTC
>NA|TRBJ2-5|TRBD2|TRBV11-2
CASSRGGTSFGPKTQYF
TGTGCCAGCAGCCGCGGAGGGACTAGCTTTGGTCCCAAGACCCAGTACTTC
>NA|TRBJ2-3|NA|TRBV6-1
CASSEGGTTQYF
TGTGCCAGCAGTGAAGGAGGGACTACGCAGTATTTT
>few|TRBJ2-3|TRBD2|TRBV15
CATSGQEGAGGQSTDTQYF
TGTGCCACCAGCGGCCAAGAAGGAGCGGGGGGGCAGAGTACAGATACGCAGTATTTT
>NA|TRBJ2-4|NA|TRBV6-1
CASSLQLAKNIQYF
TGTGCCAGCAGTCTGCAGTTAGCCAAAAACATTCAGTACTTC
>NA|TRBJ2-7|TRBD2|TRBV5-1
CASSFGLDAPNEQYF
TGCGCCAGCAGCTTCGGACTAGATGCTCCCAACGAGCAGTACTTC
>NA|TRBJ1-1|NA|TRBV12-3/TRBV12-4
CASSFNYVEAFF
TGTGCCAGCAGCTTCAACTACGTTGAAGCTTTCTTT
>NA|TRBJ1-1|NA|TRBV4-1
CASRDYLNTEAFF
TGCGCCAGCAGGGACTACTTGAACACTGAAGCTTTCTTT
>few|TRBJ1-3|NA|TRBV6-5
CASSYLAASGNTIYF
TGTGCCAGCAGTTACTTGGCAGCCTCTGGAAACACCATATATTTT
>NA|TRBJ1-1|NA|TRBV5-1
CASSPVTRGGQAFF
TGCGCCAGCAGTCCCGTTACGAGGGGGGGGCAAGCTTTCTTT
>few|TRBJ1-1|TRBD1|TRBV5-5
CASTHSPQGVNTEAFF
TGTGCCAGCACCCACAGCCCCCAGGGGGTGAACACTGAAGCTTTCTTT
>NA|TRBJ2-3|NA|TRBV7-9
CASSAGAGAKDTQYF
TGTGCCAGCAGCGCCGGCGCAGGGGCTAAAGATACGCAGTATTTT
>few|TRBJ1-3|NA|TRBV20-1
CSATDRFSGNTIYF
TGCAGTGCTACTGACAGGTTCTCTGGAAACACCATATATTTT
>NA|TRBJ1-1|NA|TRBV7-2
CASSAHTGRTTEAFF
TGTGCCAGCAGCGCGCATACGGGGAGGACGACTGAAGCTTTCTTT
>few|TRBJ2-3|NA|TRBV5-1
CASSGTAGGTDTQYF
TGCGCCAGCAGTGGGACGGCGGGTGGCACAGATACGCAGTATTTT